In its sample, the clone carrying this T cell receptor (beta chain) was seen once. What it recognizes is unknown. PCR employed 60 Vbeta and 13 Jbeta primers. In the original processing: Later work found approximately 80 million unique TCR beta chains, with 10 million to 14 million shared. Libraries were prepared by immunoSEQ multiplex PCR; TCRdb keeps only in-frame clonotypes and omits some of them. D and trimming come from the DNA, and the V and J calls and clone size come from that table. The sample shows approximately 100,000 clones, around two thirds of them seen only once. The entry originates in a study of cytomegalovirus exposure and HLA in healthy donors. About the research overall: Caucasian-associated ancestry cluster membership applied to approximately 84% of about 370 genotyped donors.

Study-wide points: Reportedly, fewer N-insertions than the roughly 700-donor mean appeared in an Asian-associated ancestry cluster in a later analysis.

CDR1 and CDR2 from the germline V gene are SEHNR and FQNEAQ (reference sequence). V was cut by 5 bases and J by 4 bases, with 12 bases left in between. This CDR3 comprises 15 residues. The TCR sequence derives from a human donor in good health. The rearrangement links TRBV7-9 to TRBJ1-6, with D hard to call. Sequencing was carried out using PBMCs. The CDR3 sequence: CASSPPGLYNSPLHF. CDR3 DNA: TGTGCCAGCAGCCCTCCGGGGTTGTATAATTCACCCCTCCACTTT. The whole variable domain, filled in from reference TRBV7-9 and TRBJ1-6, reads DTGVSQNPRHKITKRGQNVTFRCDPISEHNRLYWYRQTLGQGPEFLTYFQNEAQLEKSRLLSDRFSAERPKGSFSTLEIQRTEQGDSAMYLCASSPPGLYNSPLHFGNGTRLTVT.